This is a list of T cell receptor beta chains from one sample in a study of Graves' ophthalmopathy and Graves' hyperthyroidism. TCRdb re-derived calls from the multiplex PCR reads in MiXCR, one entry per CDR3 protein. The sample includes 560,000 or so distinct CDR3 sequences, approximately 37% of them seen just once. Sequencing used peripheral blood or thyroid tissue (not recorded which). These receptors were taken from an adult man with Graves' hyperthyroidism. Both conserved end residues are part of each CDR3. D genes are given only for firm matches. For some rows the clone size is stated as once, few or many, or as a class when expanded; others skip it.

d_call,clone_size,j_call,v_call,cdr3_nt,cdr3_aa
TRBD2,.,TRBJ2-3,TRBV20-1,TGCAGTGCCTCAAGTCTAGCGGGGGCAGCGGAAACGCAGTATTTT,CSASSLAGAAETQYF
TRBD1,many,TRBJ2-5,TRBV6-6,TGTGCCAGCAGTGAGACAGGGGCCGAGACCCAGTACTTC,CASSETGAETQYF
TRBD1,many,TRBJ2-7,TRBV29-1,TGCAGCGTTGCGCGGACAGGGATAGACGAGCAGTACTTC,CSVARTGIDEQYF
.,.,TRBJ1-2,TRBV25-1,TGTGCCAGCCCCTTGGGTCCCAGCTATGGCTACACCTTC,CASPLGPSYGYTF
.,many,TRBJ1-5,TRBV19,TGTGCCAGTCACTGGGGGGCAGTCAGCAATCAGCCCCAGCATTTT,CASHWGAVSNQPQHF
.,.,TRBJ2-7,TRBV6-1,TGTGCCAGCAGTGAACCGGCGAACTACGAGCAGTACTTC,CASSEPANYEQYF
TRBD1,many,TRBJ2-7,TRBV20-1,TGCAGTGCTAGAGGACAGGGAAGGTACGAGCAGTACTTC,CSARGQGRYEQYF
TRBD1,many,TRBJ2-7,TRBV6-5,TGTGCCAGCAGTCTTTGGACAGGGCCCTACGAGCAGTACTTC,CASSLWTGPYEQYF
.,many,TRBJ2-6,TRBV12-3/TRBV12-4,TGTGCCAGCAGTTTAGAACAGACCCTCTGGGGGGCCAACGTCCTGACTTTC,CASSLEQTLWGANVLTF
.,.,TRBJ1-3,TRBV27,TGTGCCAGCAGTTATACAGGAAGCTCTGGAAACACCATATATTTT,CASSYTGSSGNTIYF
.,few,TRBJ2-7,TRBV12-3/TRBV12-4,TGTGCCAGCAGTTTACAGTACTTC,CASSLQYF
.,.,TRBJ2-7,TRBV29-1,TGCAGCGCAAAACAGGAGGCCTACGAGCAGTACTTC,CSAKQEAYEQYF
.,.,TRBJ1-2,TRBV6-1,TGTGCCAGCAGTGAAGTCGCAGGTATTGGTCGTGGCTACACCTTC,CASSEVAGIGRGYTF
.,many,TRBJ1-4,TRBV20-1,TGCAGTGCTAAAAGCGAAGTGTTACTTAATGAAAAACTGTTTTTT,CSAKSEVLLNEKLFF
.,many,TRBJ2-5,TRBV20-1,TGCAGTGCTCGATCGGGCAGCACCCAAGAGACCCAGTACTTC,CSARSGSTQETQYF
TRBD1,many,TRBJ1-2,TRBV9,TGTGCCAGCAGCGGCCAGGGGGCGTATCGTGGCTACACCTTC,CASSGQGAYRGYTF
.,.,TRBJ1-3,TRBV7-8,TGTGCCAGCAGCTTTAGTGACAGGGGAAACACCATATATTTT,CASSFSDRGNTIYF
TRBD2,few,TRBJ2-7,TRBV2,TGTGCCAGCAGTCACCCGGGACTAGCGGGAGAGCAGTACTTC,CASSHPGLAGEQYF
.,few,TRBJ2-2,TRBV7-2,TGTGCCAGCAGTTTATGGCTCCGGAACCCCACCGGGGAGCTGTTTTTT,CASSLWLRNPTGELFF
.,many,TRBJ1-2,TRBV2,TGTGCCAGCAGTGAAGGGCGGCATCGGTCCGGCTACACCTTC,CASSEGRHRSGYTF
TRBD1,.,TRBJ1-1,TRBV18,TGTGCCAGCTCACCAGGGGACAGGACGAACACTGAAGCTTTCTTT,CASSPGDRTNTEAFF
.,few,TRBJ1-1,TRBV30,TGTGCCTGGAGTGAGATAGGGACTGCGAACACTGAAGCTTTCTTT,CAWSEIGTANTEAFF
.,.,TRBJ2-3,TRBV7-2,TGTGCCAGCAGTGAGGAGGGTAGCACAGATACGCAGTATTTT,CASSEEGSTDTQYF
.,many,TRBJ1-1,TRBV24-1,TGTGCCACCAGTGAGAAGGGGGGGGTCTGGGACACTGAAGCTTTCTTT,CATSEKGGVWDTEAFF
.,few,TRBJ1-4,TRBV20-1,TGCAGTACTGAGGAGGGGCATGCTAATGAAAAACTGTTTTTT,CSTEEGHANEKLFF
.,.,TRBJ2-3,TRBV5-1,TGCGCCAGCAGCTTGTCACCGGTCACAGATACGCAGTATTTT,CASSLSPVTDTQYF
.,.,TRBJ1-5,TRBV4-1,TGCGCCTGCAGCCAAGGGTCCCTGAACAATCAGCCCCAGCATTTT,CACSQGSLNNQPQHF
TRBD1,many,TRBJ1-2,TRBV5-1,TGCGCCAGCAGCGCCGCACTGACAGGGGGTCTTGGCTACACCTTC,CASSAALTGGLGYTF
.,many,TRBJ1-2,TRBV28,TGTGCCAGCAGGGTAGGAGTTAACTATGGCTACACCTTC,CASRVGVNYGYTF
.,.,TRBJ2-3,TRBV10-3,TGTGCCATCAGTGACGTGGATACGCAGTATTTT,CAISDVDTQYF
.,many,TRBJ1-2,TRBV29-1,TGCAGCGTTGAAGATTCGGCAGGGTCCTATGGCTACACCTTC,CSVEDSAGSYGYTF
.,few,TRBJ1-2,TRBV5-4,TGTGCCAGCAGCCCGGAAATAGCTAACTATGGCTACACCTTC,CASSPEIANYGYTF
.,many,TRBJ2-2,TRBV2,TGTGCCAGCACGGCGGTGTTGACCGGGGAGCTGTTTTTT,CASTAVLTGELFF
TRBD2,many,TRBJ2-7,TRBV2,TGTGCCAGCAGTCCTCCCCGGGAGGGGCCATCAACCTACGAGCAGTACTTC,CASSPPREGPSTYEQYF
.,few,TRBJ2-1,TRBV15,TGTGCCACCGCTATAGCACAGCTCAATGAGCAGTTCTTC,CATAIAQLNEQFF
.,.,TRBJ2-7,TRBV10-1,TGCGCCAGCAGTGAGTCCGGACTCGAGGTGCATAGCTCCTACGAGCAGTACTTC,CASSESGLEVHSSYEQYF
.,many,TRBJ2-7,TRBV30,TGTGCCTGGAAGACCGGGCCGAGCTCCTACGAGCAGTACTTC,CAWKTGPSSYEQYF
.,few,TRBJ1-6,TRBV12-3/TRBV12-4,TGTGCCGGCAGTCTCGGACGGAGTAATTCACCCCTCCACTTT,CAGSLGRSNSPLHF
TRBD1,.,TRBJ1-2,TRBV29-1,TGCAGCTCCCGGACAGGGGCCGACTATGGCTACACCTTC,CSSRTGADYGYTF
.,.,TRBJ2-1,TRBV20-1,TGCAGTGCTCGAATAGCGGAGTCATCCTACAATGAGCAGTTCTTC,CSARIAESSYNEQFF
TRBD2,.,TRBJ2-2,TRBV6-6,TGTGCCAGCGGGGGACTAGCGGGGACCGGGGAGCTGTTTTTT,CASGGLAGTGELFF
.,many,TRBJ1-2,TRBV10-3,TGTGCCATCAGTGAGTCGTTAGGACTCAACTATGGCTACACCTTC,CAISESLGLNYGYTF
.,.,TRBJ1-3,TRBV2,TGTGCCAGCAGTGAACGGGGCACTGGAAACACCATATATTTT,CASSERGTGNTIYF
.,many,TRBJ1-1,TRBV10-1,TGCGCCAGCAGTGATTCAGGGAATAGTGCTTTCTTT,CASSDSGNSAFF
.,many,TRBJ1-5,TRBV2,TGTGCCAGCACTCAGGGAGATCAGCCCCAGCATTTT,CASTQGDQPQHF
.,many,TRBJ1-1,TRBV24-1,TGTGCCACCAGTGACCCCGGCACTGAAGCTTTCTTT,CATSDPGTEAFF